The clone carrying this T cell receptor beta chain was counted ten times or more. The entry originates in a study of T-cell reconstitution after alpha-beta-depleted transplantation in children. This sample's TCRbeta library carried unique molecular identifier barcodes. TCRdb itself ran the PCR reads through MiXCR, one entry per CDR3 protein. The sample comprises some 300,000 distinct CDR3 sequences, about 9.4% of which are singletons, and less than 9% rests with the top ten. The V gene's germline CDR1 is MNHEY and CDR2 SMNVEV (reference sequence). V was clipped by 2 bases and J by 6 bases; unmatched bases: 6. The CDR3 has 15 amino acids.

This chain uses TRBV27 with TRBJ2-1, with 8 bases matching TRBD2. The sequences come from PBMCs, collected before TCRalphabeta/CD19-depleted stem cell transplant. This TCR was sampled from a boy under three years old with acute myeloid leukemia, due to receive a stem cell transplant. CDR3 sequence (DNA): TGTGCCAGCAGTTTAGACGGGGGGGCTCTCAATGAGCAGTTCTTC. This codes for CASSLDGGALNEQFF.